What follows describes a single T cell receptor beta chain. Assay used: immunoSEQ multiplex PCR; TCRdb lists only in-frame clones, some missing. The sample consists of more than 150,000 clones, approximately 80% of them appearing once. The sample is drawn from a study of blood T cell repertoires in COVID-19. V shed 4 bases, J shed 9 bases, and the junction held 7 bases outside the gene matches. Per the germline V gene, CDR1 is SGHTA and CDR2 is FQGNSA. This CDR3 is built from 15 residues. Those who participated ranged in age from roughly 18 to 89 years and resided in about two dozen US areas. Cohorts were based on clinical histories the participants reported. In the 2 weeks before study entry, exposed participants met a COVID-19 case, which was PCR-confirmed or clinician-diagnosed.

The receptor was derived from a man between 60 and 75 years old who had been exposed to COVID-19. The chain employs TRBV7-2 and TRBJ1-6, with 9 bases identical to TRBD1. Material for sequencing was PBMCs or T cells enriched from blood (not recorded which). CDR3 region: CASSSGQGRSSPLHF. The DNA for the CDR3 is TGTGCCAGCAGCTCGGGACAGGGAAGGAGTTCACCCCTCCACTTT.